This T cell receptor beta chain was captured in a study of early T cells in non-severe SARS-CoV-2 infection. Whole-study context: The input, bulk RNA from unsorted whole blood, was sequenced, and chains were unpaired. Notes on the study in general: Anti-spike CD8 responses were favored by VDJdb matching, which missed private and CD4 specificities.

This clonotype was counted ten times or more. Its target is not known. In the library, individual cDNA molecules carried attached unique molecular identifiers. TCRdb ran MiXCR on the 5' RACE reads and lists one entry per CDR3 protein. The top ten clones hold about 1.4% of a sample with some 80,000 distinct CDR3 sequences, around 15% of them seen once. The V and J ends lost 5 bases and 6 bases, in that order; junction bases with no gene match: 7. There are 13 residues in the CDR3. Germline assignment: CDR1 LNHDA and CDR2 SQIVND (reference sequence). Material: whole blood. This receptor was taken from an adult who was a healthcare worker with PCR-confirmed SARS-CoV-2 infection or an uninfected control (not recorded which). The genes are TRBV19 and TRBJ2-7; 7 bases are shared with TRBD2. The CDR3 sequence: CASSPRDYLEQYF. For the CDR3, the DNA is TGTGCCAGTAGTCCCCGGGACTATCTCGAGCAGTACTTC.